Presented here are 25 T cell receptor beta chains from one specimen sequenced in a study of blood T cells in healthy people across ages. With a J-beta primer mix and a sample-barcoded 5' primer, a second PCR ran 7 to 11 cycles. From the 5' RACE reads, TCRdb called clonotypes with MiXCR, one entry per CDR3 protein. The sample records about a million distinct CDR3 sequences, 35% to 45% being singletons. Sample: blood. The receptor set was obtained from a young man in good health.

This chain joins TRBV7-2 and TRBJ1-5; 7 bases map to TRBD1. The CDR3 loop spans 14 amino acids. Germline trimming cut 5 bases from V and 6 bases from J; bases unmatched to any gene: 7. Germline CDR1 SGHTA, CDR2 FQGNSA. Here the CDR3 reads CASSIQGRGQPQHF. The CDR3 DNA sequence: TGTGCCAGCAGCATACAGGGGAGAGGTCAGCCCCAGCATTTT.

This clonotype was seen more than once but under ten times. The gene calls are TRBV20-1 and TRBJ1-1; possibly TRBD1 for D (6 bases). The V end lost 3 bases, the J end lost 2 bases, and 10 bases lay between the germline ends. The CDR3 runs to 13 residues. Germline V gene data show CDR1 as DFQATT and CDR2 as SNEGSKA (reference sequence). For the CDR3, the DNA is TGCAGTGCTAGGGCGGACAGTAACACTGAAGCTTTCTTT. It yields the protein CSARADSNTEAFF.

The CDR3 DNA reads TGCAGTGCTAGGGACGGGGGACATAAGGGCTACACCTTC. It yields the protein CSARDGGHKGYTF. This sequence joins TRBV20-1 and TRBJ1-2, with D tentatively TRBD1 (6 bases). This CDR3 comprises 13 residues. Deletions cut 3 bases from V and 8 bases from J, with 16 bases between. Germline CDR1 DFQATT, CDR2 SNEGSKA (reference sequence).

This clonotype was observed a few times. The gene calls are TRBV9 and TRBJ1-2; TRBD1 agrees at 12 bases. The junction had 17 bases not matched to a gene; V was cut back by 7 bases and J by 4 bases. The CDR3 is 18 amino acids. The germline V gene has CDR1 SGDLS and CDR2 YYNGEE. The CDR3 sequence: CASAPTLAGTGGLYGYTF. Here the CDR3 DNA reads TGTGCCAGCGCCCCGACACTTGCCGGGACAGGGGGCCTCTATGGCTACACCTTC. The full variable domain, with the rest looked up from reference TRBV9 and TRBJ1-2, is DSGVTQTPKHLITATGQRVTLRCSPRSGDLSVYWYQQSLDQGLQFLIQYYNGEERAKGNILERFSAQQFPDLHSELNLSSLELGDSALYFCASAPTLAGTGGLYGYTFGSGTRLTVV.

With regard to this clonotype: One end of the junction varies from germline; a read error may be responsible. The chain is built from TRBV10-3 and TRBJ1-1; D ambiguous. The CDR3 sequence is 13 residues long. Per the germline V gene, CDR1 is ENHRY and CDR2 is SYGVKD. CDR3 in DNA: TGTGCCACCAGTGTACCGGGAAACACTGAAGCTTTCTTT. Translation gives CATSVPGNTEAFF.

This clonotype was observed a handful of times. The chain uses TRBV6-2 or TRBV6-3 and TRBJ2-3, with D unclear. Germline V gene sequence: CDR1 MNHEY, CDR2 SVGEGT. V lost 4 bases and J 2 bases, leaving 10 bases between the germline ends. The CDR3 has 14 amino acids. This CDR3 is CASSSLLVTDTQYF. The CDR3 nucleotides read TGTGCCAGCAGTTCTCTTCTTGTCACAGATACGCAGTATTTT.

The sample holds a few counts of this clonotype. The chain employs TRBV7-2 and TRBJ1-4; no reliable D call. This CDR3 is 17 amino acids long. Germline V gives CDR1 SGHTA, CDR2 FQGNSA. V lost 1 base to trimming and J lost 0 bases, with 12 bases between them. CDR3 sequence: CASSLDEEFATNEKLFF. CDR3 bases: TGTGCCAGCAGCTTAGACGAGGAATTTGCAACTAATGAAAAACTGTTTTTT.

V and J are TRBV7-9 and TRBJ1-4; weak D call: TRBD1 (6 bases). Between the trimmed V and J ends, which lost 6 bases and 4 bases, there was a span of 15 bases. The CDR3 is made up of 15 amino acids. The germline V gene has CDR1 SEHNR and CDR2 FQNEAQ (reference sequence). DNA of the CDR3: TGTGCCAGCAGGCAGCCAGGGGACATTAATGAAAAACTGTTTTTT. Translation gives CASRQPGDINEKLFF. Full variable domain (rest looked up from reference TRBV7-9 and TRBJ1-4): DTGVSQNPRHKITKRGQNVTFRCDPISEHNRLYWYRQTLGQGPEFLTYFQNEAQLEKSRLLSDRFSAERPKGSFSTLEIQRTEQGDSAMYLCASRQPGDINEKLFFGSGTQLSVL.

This chain connects TRBV20-1 to TRBJ2-7; D gene ambiguous. Trimming took 6 bases from V and 4 from J, leaving 16 bases between them. The CDR3 consists of 13 residues. CDR1 DFQATT and CDR2 SNEGSKA come from the germline V gene (reference sequence). In nucleotides, the CDR3 is TGCAGTGCCTTAATAGGTACTGGGTACGAGCAGTACTTC. Amino acids: CSALIGTGYEQYF.

The chain is built from TRBV4-2 and TRBJ1-1; D remains unclear. V was pared by 4 bases and J by 4 bases, with 13 bases between. The germline gives CDR1 LGHNA, CDR2 YNFKEQ. The length of the CDR3 is 14 residues. The CDR3 loop is CASSPKTRLTEAFF. The DNA of the CDR3 is TGTGCCAGCAGCCCCAAAACTAGGCTCACTGAAGCTTTCTTT.

This chain joins TRBV27 and TRBJ2-7; no clear D. Germline V lookup: CDR1 MNHEY, CDR2 SMNVEV (reference sequence). V was clipped by 5 bases and J by 3 bases, with 17 bases between them. CDR3 size: 15 residues. The CDR3 coding sequence is TGTGCCAGCAGTGACGATTCTGGGAATCGCTACGAGCAGTACTTC. Translated, it gives CASSDDSGNRYEQYF.

This chain uses TRBV10-3 with TRBJ1-1, with TRBD1 matching 7 bases. Germline CDR1 and CDR2: ENHRY and SYGVKD. The junction had 5 bases not matched to a gene; V was cut back by 10 bases and J by 3 bases. This CDR3 is 12 amino acids long. The CDR3 region is CATGQVDTEAFF. In DNA form, the CDR3 reads TGTGCCACAGGACAGGTGGACACTGAAGCTTTCTTT.

The V gene is TRBV6-6, the J gene TRBJ1-2; no reliable D call. From germline, CDR1 is MNHNY and CDR2 SVGAGI (reference sequence). The CDR3 sequence is 13 residues long. V was trimmed by 5 bases and J by 2 bases, leaving 9 bases between them. CDR3 DNA: TGTGCCAGCAGTGCGGGCTCCAACTATGGCTACACCTTC. Translated, it gives CASSAGSNYGYTF.

This chain joins TRBV12-3 or TRBV12-4 and TRBJ2-7, with D possibly being TRBD2 (5 bases). The CDR3 is made up of 13 amino acids. The V end lost 6 bases, the J end lost 5 bases, and 14 bases lay between the germline ends. CDR3 DNA sequence: TGTGCCAGCAGCCCCGTGGCGGGTGACGAGCAGTACTTC. Translated, it gives CASSPVAGDEQYF.

This clonotype has only a few counts. The gene calls are TRBV30 and TRBJ2-2; D call uncertain. This CDR3 spans 14 amino acids. Germline values: CDR1 GTSNPN, CDR2 SVGIG (reference sequence). V lost 3 bases to trimming and J lost 4 bases, with 12 bases between them. In DNA, the CDR3 is TGTGCCTGGAGACCCGGGCCTCGCACCGGGGAGCTGTTTTTT. Amino acids: CAWRPGPRTGELFF.

Regarding this clonotype: One end of the junction is discordant with germline, which a read error may explain. The chain couples TRBV14 to TRBJ1-4; unclear D gene. The germline V gene has CDR1 SGHDN and CDR2 FVKESK. The CDR3 is 16 residues long. The CDR3 bases are TGTGCCAACAGCCAATTACGGGTTGGCGAGGGTGAAAAACTGTTTTTT. Translating gives CANSQLRVGEGEKLFF.

The J gene is TRBJ1-2, the V gene TRBV7-8; 7 bases map to TRBD1. The length of the CDR3 is 15 residues. Germline V gene lookup returns CDR1 SGHVS and CDR2 FQNEAQ. The trim removed 4 bases at V and 7 bases at J, leaving 12 bases unmatched. This CDR3 reads CASSSYRGTGGGYTF. The CDR3 nucleotides are TGTGCCAGCAGCTCCTACAGGGGAACGGGAGGTGGCTACACCTTC.

The chain is built from TRBV5-1 and TRBJ2-7; TRBD1 agrees at 11 bases. CDR1 is SGHRS, CDR2 YFSETQ, per germline. This CDR3 has 15 residues. With 4 bases clipped from V and 3 bases from J, the junction kept 6 bases outside the gene matches. CDR3: CASSQGTGGFYEQYF. The CDR3 bases are TGCGCCAGCAGCCAAGGGACAGGGGGTTTCTACGAGCAGTACTTC.

This clonotype was observed a few times. The V gene is TRBV2, the J gene TRBJ2-4; perhaps TRBD2 as D (6 bases). Germline CDR1 is SNHLY and CDR2 is FYNNEI. CDR3 size: 16 residues. V was trimmed by 4 bases and J by 1 base, leaving 14 bases between them. The chain's CDR3 is CASSVSYGGAKNIQYF. The CDR3 bases are TGTGCCAGCAGTGTGTCTTATGGGGGGGCCAAAAACATTCAGTACTTC. Using reference TRBV2 and TRBJ2-4 for the parts outside the CDR3, the full variable domain is EPEVTQTPSHQVTQMGQEVILRCVPISNHLYFYWYRQILGQKVEFLVSFYNNEISEKSEIFDDQFSVERPDGSNFTLKIRSTKLEDSAMYFCASSVSYGGAKNIQYFGAGTRLSVL.

This chain connects TRBV5-1 to TRBJ1-2, with 8 nucleotides matching TRBD1. Germline-derived CDR1 and CDR2 are SGHRS and YFSETQ. The CDR3 consists of 13 residues. The J segment lost 4 bases and the V segment lost 4 bases, leaving 3 bases of the junction unmatched. CDR3 loop: CASSIDRGYGYTF. CDR3 nucleotide sequence: TGCGCCAGCAGCATAGACAGGGGCTATGGCTACACCTTC.

The chain links TRBV7-9 to TRBJ1-2; the D is unclear. V was trimmed by 8 bases and J by 2 bases, leaving 12 bases between them. This CDR3 has 13 residues. Germline CDR1 SEHNR, CDR2 FQNEAQ (reference sequence). CDR3 in amino acids: CASVGELNYGYTF. CDR3 nucleotides: TGTGCCAGCGTCGGCGAGCTGAACTATGGCTACACCTTC.

In the case of this clonotype: Sequence at one end of the junction differs from germline and may be a read error. This rearrangement joins TRBV4-3 to TRBJ2-3; 9 bases line up with TRBD2. The germline V gene encodes CDR1 LGHNA and CDR2 YSLEER. CDR3 length: 16 residues. CDR3 sequence (DNA): TGCGCCAGCAGCCAAGGGACTAGCGTTCAATCAGATATGCAGTATTTT. Amino acids: CASSQGTSVQSDMQYF.

The rearrangement uses TRBV12-3 or TRBV12-4 and TRBJ2-1; tentative D call: TRBD2 (6 bases). The V and J ends lost 3 bases and 0 bases respectively, with 12 bases between them. CDR3 length: 16 amino acids. This CDR3 reads CASSFRGVSSYNEQFF. The CDR3 DNA sequence: TGTGCCAGCAGTTTTCGCGGGGTAAGCTCCTACAATGAGCAGTTCTTC.

The chain carries TRBV5-1 and TRBJ2-1; tentative D call: TRBD1 (5 bases). Germline CDR1 and CDR2: SGHRS and YFSETQ. V shed 4 bases and J shed 6 bases, with 17 bases lying between them. The CDR3 runs to 15 residues. DNA for the CDR3: TGCGCCAGCAGCGTGACAGTATCCCCCTCCAATGAGCAGTTCTTC. This codes for CASSVTVSPSNEQFF.

This clonotype has more than one count but fewer than ten. This sequence joins TRBV20-1 and TRBJ1-1; possibly TRBD1 for D (5 bases). This CDR3 is 15 amino acids long. Germline CDR1 is DFQATT and CDR2 is SNEGSKA (reference sequence). Trimming shortened V by 0 bases and J by 1 base, and 12 bases separated the two germline ends. The CDR3 spells CSAREPGRGNTEAFF. The DNA of the CDR3 is TGCAGTGCTAGAGAACCGGGGCGGGGGAACACTGAAGCTTTCTTT.